The T cell receptor beta chain described here comes from a study of tumor-infiltrating lymphocytes in primary liver carcinoma. Unsorted whole blood yielded the blood RNA, and germline DNA was also extracted. With 2 bases clipped from V and 2 bases from J, the junction kept 14 bases outside the gene matches. This CDR3 is built from 18 residues. CDR1 and CDR2 from the germline V gene are SEHNR and FQNEAQ (reference sequence). TCR beta cDNA was prepared out of approximately 470 ng total RNA by means of a constant-region primer. Employing slightly modified ARM-PCR, three nested multiplex PCR rounds were run, and these gave rise to the TCR beta libraries. With TRBV1-TRBV30 forward primers and a C-beta reverse primer, the first two PCR rounds were run for 10 cycles each. TCRdb analysed the multiplex PCR reads with MiXCR anew, one entry per CDR3 protein. The sample carries hundreds of thousands of distinct CDR3 sequences, 50% to 60% recorded once.

The clonotype comes from a woman in her twenties or thirties with primary liver carcinoma and hepatitis B virus infection. The specimen was peripheral blood. The V gene is TRBV7-9, the J gene TRBJ2-7; 8 bases map to TRBD1. CDR3 in amino acids: CASSLWVPGQERAYEQYF. The CDR3 nucleotides are TGTGCCAGCAGCTTATGGGTACCGGGACAGGAGAGAGCCTACGAGCAGTACTTC.